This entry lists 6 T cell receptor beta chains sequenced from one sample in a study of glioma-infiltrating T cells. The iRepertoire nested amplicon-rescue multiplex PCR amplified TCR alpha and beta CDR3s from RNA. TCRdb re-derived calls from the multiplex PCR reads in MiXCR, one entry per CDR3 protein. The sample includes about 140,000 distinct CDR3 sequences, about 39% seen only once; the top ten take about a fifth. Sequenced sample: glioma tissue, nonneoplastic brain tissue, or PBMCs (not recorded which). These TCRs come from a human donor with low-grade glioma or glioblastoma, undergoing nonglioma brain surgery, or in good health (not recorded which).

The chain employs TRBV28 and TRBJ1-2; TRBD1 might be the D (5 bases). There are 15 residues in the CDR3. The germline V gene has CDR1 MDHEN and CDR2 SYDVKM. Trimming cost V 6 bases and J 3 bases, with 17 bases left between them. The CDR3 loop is CASSGLPGRDYGYTF. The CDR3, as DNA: TGTGCCAGCAGCGGTCTACCGGGACGGGACTATGGCTACACCTTC.

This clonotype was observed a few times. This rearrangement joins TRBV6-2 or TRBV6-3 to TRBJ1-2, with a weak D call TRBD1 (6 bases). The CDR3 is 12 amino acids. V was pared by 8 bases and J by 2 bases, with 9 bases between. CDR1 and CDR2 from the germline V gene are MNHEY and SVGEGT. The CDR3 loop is CASGRGNYGYTF. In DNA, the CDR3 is TGTGCCAGCGGTAGGGGGAACTATGGCTACACCTTC.

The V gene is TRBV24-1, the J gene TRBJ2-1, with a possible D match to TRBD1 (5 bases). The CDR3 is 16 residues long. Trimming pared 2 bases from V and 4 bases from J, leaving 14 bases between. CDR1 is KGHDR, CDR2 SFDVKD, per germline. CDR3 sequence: CATSDSAGKGYNEQFF. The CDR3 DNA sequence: TGTGCCACCAGTGATTCTGCAGGGAAAGGGTACAATGAGCAGTTCTTC.

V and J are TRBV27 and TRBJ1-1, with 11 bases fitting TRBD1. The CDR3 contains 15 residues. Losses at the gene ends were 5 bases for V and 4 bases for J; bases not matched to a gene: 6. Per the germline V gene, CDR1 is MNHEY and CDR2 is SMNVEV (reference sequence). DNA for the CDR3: TGTGCCAGCAGTCTGGGGACAGGGGGAAGCACTGAAGCTTTCTTT. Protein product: CASSLGTGGSTEAFF.

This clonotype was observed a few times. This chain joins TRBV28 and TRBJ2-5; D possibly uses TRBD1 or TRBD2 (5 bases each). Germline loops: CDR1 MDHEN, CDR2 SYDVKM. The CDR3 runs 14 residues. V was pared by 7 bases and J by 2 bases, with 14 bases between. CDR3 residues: CASNSGWGQETQYF. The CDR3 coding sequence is TGTGCCAGCAACTCAGGTTGGGGGCAAGAGACCCAGTACTTC. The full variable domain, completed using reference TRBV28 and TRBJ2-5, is DVKVTQSSRYLVKRTGEKVFLECVQDMDHENMFWYRQDPGLGLRLIYFSYDVKMKEKGDIPEGYSVSREKKERFSLILESASTNQTSMYLCASNSGWGQETQYFGPGTRLLVL.

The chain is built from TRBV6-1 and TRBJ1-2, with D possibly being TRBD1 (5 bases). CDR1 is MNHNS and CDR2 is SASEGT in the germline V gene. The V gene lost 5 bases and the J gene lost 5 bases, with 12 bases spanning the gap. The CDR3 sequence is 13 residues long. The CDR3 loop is CASSLGRQYGYTF. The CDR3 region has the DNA TGTGCCAGCAGTTTGGGACGGCAGTATGGCTACACCTTC.